This T cell receptor (beta chain) was recovered during a study of technical replicates of blood from several donors. Trimming shortened V by 4 bases and J by 2 bases, and 8 bases separated the two germline ends. Germline V lookup: CDR1 MNHNY, CDR2 SVGAGI (reference sequence). This CDR3 spans 13 amino acids. Measured with immunoSEQ multiplex PCR; TCRdb has only the in-frame clones, and not every one. The table lists about 93,000 clones, about 95% of them singletons. This TCR derives from a human donor in good health. The sequenced material came from T cells isolated from PBMCs. The chain joins TRBV6-6 to TRBJ1-2; D is perhaps TRBD1 (6 bases). CDR3 nucleotides: TGTGCCAGCAGTTCTACAGGGAACTATGGCTACACCTTC. Protein: CASSSTGNYGYTF.